One sample yielded the 2 T cell receptor beta chains listed below, sequenced in a study of blood T cell repertoires in COVID-19. Clones were sequenced by immunoSEQ multiplex PCR, and TCRdb holds only the in-frame ones, with some missing. The data contain roughly 200,000 clones, around 84% of them singletons. Sequencing was performed on peripheral blood. These receptors came from a woman of 80 years or more with acute or convalescent COVID-19.

The chain couples TRBV24-1 to TRBJ2-7; TRBD1 might be the D (5 bases). The germline V gene has CDR1 KGHDR and CDR2 SFDVKD. V gave up 3 bases and J gave up 6 bases, with 11 bases separating them. The CDR3 has 13 residues. CDR3 DNA sequence: TGTGCCACCAGTGATCCCGACAGAGCCGAGCAGTACTTC. It is translated as CATSDPDRAEQYF.

Written as DNA, the CDR3 is TGCAGCGTTGACGCTTCCGGGACTAGCGGGAGTGGCGAGCAGTACTTC. As protein: CSVDASGTSGSGEQYF. V usage is TRBV29-1 and J usage is TRBJ2-7; 14 bases map to TRBD2. The V segment lost 3 bases and the J segment 6 bases; nucleotides outside the gene matches: 10. This CDR3 comprises 16 residues. Germline values: CDR1 SQVTM, CDR2 ANQGSEA.